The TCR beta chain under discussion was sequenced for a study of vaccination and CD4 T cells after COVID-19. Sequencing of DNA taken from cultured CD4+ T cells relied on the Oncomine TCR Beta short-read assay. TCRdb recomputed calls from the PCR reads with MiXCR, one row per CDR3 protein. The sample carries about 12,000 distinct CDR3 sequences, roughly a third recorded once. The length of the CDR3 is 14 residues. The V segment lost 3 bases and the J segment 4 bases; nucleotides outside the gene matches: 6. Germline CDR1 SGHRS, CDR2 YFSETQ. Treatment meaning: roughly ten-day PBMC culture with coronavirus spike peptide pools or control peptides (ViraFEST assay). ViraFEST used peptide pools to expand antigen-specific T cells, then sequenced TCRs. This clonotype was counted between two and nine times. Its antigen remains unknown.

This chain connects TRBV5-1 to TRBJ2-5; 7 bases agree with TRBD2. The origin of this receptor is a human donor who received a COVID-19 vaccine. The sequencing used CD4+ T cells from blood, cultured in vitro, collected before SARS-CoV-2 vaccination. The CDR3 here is CASSYGLDGETQYF. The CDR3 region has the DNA TGCGCCAGCAGCTACGGACTAGATGGAGAGACCCAGTACTTC.